These 28 T cell receptor beta chains came from one sample sequenced in a study of Ad26.COV2.S vaccination and SARS-CoV-2 variants. Stated treatment: about 20 received Ad26.COV2.S at low or high dose, single or two shots; about 5 received placebo; per-sample allocation not given. On day 63 after the first injection, vaccine and placebo recipients gave samples. Produced via immunoSEQ multiplex PCR; TCRdb's table is partial and in-frame only. This sample has about 680,000 clones, with around 90% found just once. The sequences come from peripheral blood, collected in a trial of Ad26.COV2.S vaccine versus placebo. The receptors derive from a person between 18 and 59 years old who received the Ad26.COV2.S COVID-19 vaccine or a placebo.

V and J are TRBV5-1 and TRBJ2-7; D not resolved. V shed 4 bases and J shed 2 bases, with 13 bases lying between them. This CDR3 spans 14 amino acids. Germline-derived CDR1 and CDR2 are SGHRS and YFSETQ. The CDR3 bases are TGCGCCAGCAGCGTGAACTCAATGACCTACGAGCAGTACTTC. Protein sequence: CASSVNSMTYEQYF.

This clone was seen repeatedly, ten times or more. The rearrangement joins TRBV6-5 to TRBJ1-2; TRBD1 is a possible D gene (5 bases). V shed 7 bases and J shed 12 bases, with 24 bases lying between them. Germline V gives CDR1 MNHEY, CDR2 SVGAGI. The length of the CDR3 is 14 residues. CDR3 in DNA: TGTGCCAGCACCGAGGGTAGCCAGGGAGGCAGAAACACCTTC. It is translated as CASTEGSQGGRNTF.

V gene TRBV5-6 combines with J gene TRBJ2-2; D is unresolved. The CDR3 spans 11 residues. V lost 2 bases and J lost 6, with 2 bases in between. Germline V gene lookup returns CDR1 SGHDT and CDR2 YYEEEE. The CDR3 loop reads CASSLAGELFF. The CDR3 bases are TGTGCCAGCAGCTTAGCCGGGGAGCTGTTTTTT.

DNA for the CDR3: TGCGCCAGCAGTCAACCTTCCCCCCAACAGGGGGCCGCCATCTACGAGCAGTACTTC. Its protein is CASSQPSPQQGAAIYEQYF. The rearrangement links TRBV23-1 to TRBJ2-7, with 9 nucleotides matching TRBD1. TRBV23-1 is an ORF, with its function uncertain. The CDR3 runs 19 residues. The V gene end was trimmed by 2 bases and the J gene end by 3 bases; junction bases not matched to a gene: 17.

The V gene is TRBV9, the J gene TRBJ1-1; 8 nucleotides line up with TRBD1. The germline V gene encodes CDR1 SGDLS and CDR2 YYNGEE. The trim removed 5 bases at V and 1 base at J, leaving 4 bases unmatched. The CDR3 is 14 residues long. In DNA form, the CDR3 reads TGTGCCAGCAGTGCCGGGACAGGGAACACTGAAGCTTTCTTT. It is translated as CASSAGTGNTEAFF.

The chain combines TRBV6-5 with TRBJ2-7; tentatively, D is TRBD1 or TRBD2 (6 bases each). V dropped 0 bases and J dropped 6 bases, with 18 bases sitting between them. In germline, CDR1 is MNHEY, CDR2 SVGAGI. CDR3 length: 16 residues. CDR3 sequence (DNA): TGTGCCAGCAGTTACTCGCTGCCGGGGGCGCAATTCGAGCAGTACTTC. This gives the protein CASSYSLPGAQFEQYF.

This chain links TRBV19 with TRBJ1-6; unclear D gene. The CDR3 covers 14 residues. Trimming pared 4 bases from V and 5 bases from J, leaving 9 bases between. Germline CDR1 reads LNHDA; CDR2 reads SQIVND (reference sequence). This CDR3 is CASSRATDNSPLHF. The DNA for the CDR3 is TGTGCCAGTAGTAGGGCGACGGATAATTCACCCCTCCACTTT.

The chain carries TRBV6-2 or TRBV6-3 and TRBJ1-2; 7 bases map to TRBD1. Germline CDR1 and CDR2: MNHEY and SVGEGT. The length of the CDR3 is 15 residues. J gave up 4 bases and V 2 bases, and 7 bases lay outside the gene matches. CDR3 residues: CASSYEKRDSYGYTF. CDR3 DNA: TGTGCCAGCAGTTACGAGAAGAGGGACAGCTATGGCTACACCTTC.

The J gene is TRBJ2-2, the V gene TRBV5-5; D is unclear. CDR1 is SGHKS, CDR2 YYEKEE, per germline (reference sequence). Trimming pared 4 bases from V and 4 bases from J, leaving 8 bases between. This CDR3 comprises 13 residues. The CDR3 protein is CASSRSLTGELFF. The CDR3, as DNA: TGTGCCAGCAGCCGGTCTCTCACCGGGGAGCTGTTTTTT.

The rearrangement links TRBV2 to TRBJ1-4; tentatively, D is TRBD1 (6 bases). Germline-derived CDR1 and CDR2 are SNHLY and FYNNEI. This CDR3 comprises 15 residues. V dropped 8 bases and J dropped 8 bases, with 21 bases sitting between them. CDR3 sequence: CASLLRGISGEKLFF. CDR3 coding DNA: TGTGCCAGCCTCTTGAGGGGGATATCGGGCGAAAAACTGTTTTTT. Full variable domain (missing parts from reference TRBV2 and TRBJ1-4): EPEVTQTPSHQVTQMGQEVILRCVPISNHLYFYWYRQILGQKVEFLVSFYNNEISEKSEIFDDQFSVERPDGSNFTLKIRSTKLEDSAMYFCASLLRGISGEKLFFGSGTQLSVL.

Of note for this clone: In the same sample, other DNA sequences code for this CDR3. The V gene is TRBV7-9, the J gene TRBJ1-1; D call uncertain. The CDR3 totals 13 residues. Trimming pared 1 base from V and 6 bases from J, leaving 9 bases between. The V gene's germline CDR1 is SEHNR and CDR2 FQNEAQ (reference sequence). CDR3 coding DNA: TGTGCCAGCAGCTTAGACCCTAGGGCTGAAGCTTTCTTT. It is translated as CASSLDPRAEAFF.

In DNA, the CDR3 is TGTGCCAGCCCCCCCATTAGCGGAACGAACACCGGGGAGCTGTTTTTT. Protein: CASPPISGTNTGELFF. The rearrangement joins TRBV18 to TRBJ2-2, with D possibly TRBD2 on 6 matching bases. V lost 8 bases and J lost 0, with 16 bases in between. Germline V gene sequence: CDR1 KGHSH, CDR2 LQKENI. CDR3 length: 16 amino acids.

A word on this clone: Other DNA sequences in the sample encode the same CDR3. The V call is TRBV18, the J call TRBJ2-3, with 11 nucleotides matching TRBD2. The V gene's germline CDR1 is KGHSH and CDR2 LQKENI. After removal of 2 bases from V and 3 bases from J, the junction contained 1 base not matched to a gene. The CDR3 is 15 residues long. CDR3 amino acids: CASSPGLAGTDTQYF. Written as DNA, the CDR3 is TGTGCCAGCTCACCAGGACTAGCGGGTACAGATACGCAGTATTTT.

V usage is TRBV2 and J usage is TRBJ2-2, with D perhaps matching TRBD2 (6 bases). CDR1 is SNHLY, CDR2 FYNNEI, per germline. With 3 bases removed from V and 2 bases from J, the gap between germline ends came to 10 bases. The CDR3 length is 15 residues. The CDR3 loop is CASSEGRGNTGELFF. CDR3 bases: TGTGCCAGCAGTGAGGGGCGGGGAAACACCGGGGAGCTGTTTTTT.

This clone appeared a single time. This chain connects TRBV11-2 to TRBJ2-5; D remains unclear. V was trimmed by 8 bases and J by 4 bases, leaving 14 bases between them. The CDR3 extends over 13 amino acids. Germline V lookup: CDR1 SGHAT, CDR2 FQNNGV. The CDR3 DNA reads as TGTGCCAGCTTAGGGAAGGGCCGAGAGACCCAGTACTTC. It yields the protein CASLGKGRETQYF.

CDR3 coding DNA: TGTGCCAGCACCTCGACAGATAACTATGGCTACACCTTC. It specifies CASTSTDNYGYTF. The J gene is TRBJ1-2, the V gene TRBV7-9; a weak D match, TRBD1 (5 bases). From germline, CDR1 is SEHNR and CDR2 FQNEAQ (reference sequence). Trimming left V 7 bases short and J 1 base short, with 10 bases between. The CDR3 has 13 amino acids. The entire variable domain, with the rest obtained from reference TRBV7-9 and TRBJ1-2, is as follows: DTGVSQNPRHKITKRGQNVTFRCDPISEHNRLYWYRQTLGQGPEFLTYFQNEAQLEKSRLLSDRFSAERPKGSFSTLEIQRTEQGDSAMYLCASTSTDNYGYTFGSGTRLTVV.

The genes are TRBV20-1 and TRBJ2-7, with D perhaps TRBD1 (6 bases). V was shortened by 3 bases and J by 1 base, with 13 bases between the two germline ends. This CDR3 is built from 14 residues. Germline loops: CDR1 DFQATT, CDR2 SNEGSKA (reference sequence). The CDR3, as DNA: TGCAGTGCTAGTCGCAACACAGGGTCCTACGAGCAGTACTTC. Translating it yields CSASRNTGSYEQYF.

The chain uses TRBV6-2 or TRBV6-3 and TRBJ1-6; D is unclear. Germline V gene data show CDR1 as MNHEY and CDR2 as SVGEGT. The V and J ends lost 2 bases and 7 bases respectively, with 6 bases between them. This CDR3 is built from 13 residues. CDR3 coding DNA: TGTGCCAGCAGTTACGGGAGAAATTCACCCCTCCACTTT. This sequence encodes CASSYGRNSPLHF.

This CDR3 is CASSPWDRGTEAFF. CDR3 nucleotides: TGTGCCAGCAGCCCCTGGGACAGGGGAACTGAAGCTTTCTTT. The rearrangement links TRBV9 to TRBJ1-1; 10 positions match TRBD1. The CDR3 loop spans 14 amino acids. CDR1 is SGDLS, CDR2 YYNGEE, per germline. J was trimmed by 5 bases and V by 4 bases; bases with no gene match: 5.

The rearrangement joins TRBV29-1 to TRBJ2-2; D is unresolved. The CDR3 has 13 residues. Between the trimmed V and J ends, which lost 2 bases and 1 base, there was a span of 5 bases. Looked up from germline, CDR1 is SQVTM and CDR2 is ANQGSEA. CDR3 in amino acids: CSVENKNTGELFF. The CDR3 coding sequence is TGCAGCGTTGAAAATAAGAACACCGGGGAGCTGTTTTTT.

This chain connects TRBV18 to TRBJ1-5; D gene unclear. The V end lost 0 bases, the J end lost 5 bases, and 17 bases lay between the germline ends. Germline V gene data show CDR1 as KGHSH and CDR2 as LQKENI. The CDR3 runs to 17 residues. CDR3 region: CASSPPGATVLHQPQHF. As DNA, the CDR3 is TGTGCCAGCTCACCACCGGGAGCCACGGTCCTCCATCAGCCCCAGCATTTT. Filled out from reference TRBV18 and TRBJ1-5, the complete variable domain reads NAGVMQNPRHLVRRRGQEARLRCSPMKGHSHVYWYRQLPEEGLKFMVYLQKENIIDESGMPKERFSAEFPKEGPSILRIQQVVRGDSAAYFCASSPPGATVLHQPQHFGDGTRLSIL.

V is TRBV27 and J is TRBJ2-2, with D perhaps matching TRBD2 (6 bases). CDR3 length equals 19 residues. Per germline, CDR1 MNHEY and CDR2 SMNVEV (reference sequence). V lost 5 bases, J lost 2 bases, and 24 bases lay in between. The CDR3 region is CASSPNIWGAGLNTGELFF. CDR3 sequence (DNA): TGTGCCAGCAGTCCAAATATTTGGGGAGCGGGCCTCAACACCGGGGAGCTGTTTTTT.

V is TRBV7-9 and J is TRBJ1-1; D is unclear. The CDR3 runs to 15 residues. Germline CDR1 and CDR2: SEHNR and FQNEAQ (reference sequence). V dropped 1 base and J dropped 0 bases, with 9 bases sitting between them. The CDR3: CASSLVGRVNTEAFF. The CDR3 region has the DNA TGTGCCAGCAGCTTAGTAGGGCGAGTGAACACTGAAGCTTTCTTT. Variable domain in full (rest from reference TRBV7-9 and TRBJ1-1): DTGVSQNPRHKITKRGQNVTFRCDPISEHNRLYWYRQTLGQGPEFLTYFQNEAQLEKSRLLSDRFSAERPKGSFSTLEIQRTEQGDSAMYLCASSLVGRVNTEAFFGQGTRLTVV.

This chain links TRBV5-8 with TRBJ1-5, with D possibly matching TRBD1 (6 bases). Trimming stripped 0 bases from V and 6 bases from J, with 13 bases between. This CDR3 spans 15 amino acids. Looked up from germline, CDR1 is SGHTS and CDR2 is YDEGEE. DNA for the CDR3: TGTGCCAGCAGCTTGGGAATGGGGGGCTCTCAGCCCCAGCATTTT. Translated: CASSLGMGGSQPQHF.

The chain employs TRBV5-4 and TRBJ1-3, with D possibly being TRBD1 (6 bases). Deletions cut 5 bases from V and 0 bases from J, with 15 bases between. The CDR3 is 16 residues long. Germline CDR1 and CDR2: SGHNT and YYREEE (reference sequence). CDR3 DNA sequence: TGTGCCAGCAGGAATAGTGACAGGACCTCTGGAAACACCATATATTTT. This encodes CASRNSDRTSGNTIYF.

The chain employs TRBV2 and TRBJ2-7, with D unclear. With 3 bases removed from V and 3 bases from J, the gap between germline ends came to 3 bases. The CDR3 sequence is 11 residues long. The germline V gene has CDR1 SNHLY and CDR2 FYNNEI. CDR3 protein: CASSDNYEQYF. DNA for the CDR3: TGTGCCAGCAGTGATAACTACGAGCAGTACTTC.

The chain joins TRBV24-1 to TRBJ2-3; possible D gene TRBD2, 7 bases. The CDR3 totals 14 residues. Germline assignment: CDR1 KGHDR and CDR2 SFDVKD. The V and J ends lost 4 bases and 5 bases respectively, with 12 bases between them. The CDR3 nucleotides read TGTGCCACCAGTGAGGCGGGGGCTGGAGATACGCAGTATTTT. Protein sequence: CATSEAGAGDTQYF.

Of note for this clone: The sample contains more than one DNA sequence encoding this CDR3. This chain joins TRBV19 and TRBJ2-3; 11 bases align to TRBD2. V lost 1 base to trimming and J lost 5 bases; unmatched junction nucleotides: 5. This CDR3 contains 16 residues. In germline, CDR1 is LNHDA, CDR2 SQIVND (reference sequence). The CDR3 DNA sequence: TGTGCCAGTAGTATAGGTAGCGGGGGGGCCGGAGATACGCAGTATTTT. This translates into CASSIGSGGAGDTQYF.